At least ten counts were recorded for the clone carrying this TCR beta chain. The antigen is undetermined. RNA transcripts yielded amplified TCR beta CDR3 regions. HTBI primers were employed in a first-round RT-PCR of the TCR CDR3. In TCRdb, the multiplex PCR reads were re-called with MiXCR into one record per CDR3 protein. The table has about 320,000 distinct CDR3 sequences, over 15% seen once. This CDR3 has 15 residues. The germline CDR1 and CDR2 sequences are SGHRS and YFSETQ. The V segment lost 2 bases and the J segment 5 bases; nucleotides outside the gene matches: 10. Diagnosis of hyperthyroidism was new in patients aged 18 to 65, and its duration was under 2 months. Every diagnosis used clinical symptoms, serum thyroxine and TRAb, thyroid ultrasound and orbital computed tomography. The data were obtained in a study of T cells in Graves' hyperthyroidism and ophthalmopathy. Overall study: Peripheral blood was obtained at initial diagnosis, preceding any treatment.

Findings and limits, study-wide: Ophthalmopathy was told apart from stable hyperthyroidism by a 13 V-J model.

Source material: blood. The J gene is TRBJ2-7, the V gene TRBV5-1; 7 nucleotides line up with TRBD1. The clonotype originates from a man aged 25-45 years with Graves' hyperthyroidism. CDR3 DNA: TGCGCCAGCAGCTTTGGTGTGAGACAGGGCGACGAGCAGTACTTC. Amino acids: CASSFGVRQGDEQYF.